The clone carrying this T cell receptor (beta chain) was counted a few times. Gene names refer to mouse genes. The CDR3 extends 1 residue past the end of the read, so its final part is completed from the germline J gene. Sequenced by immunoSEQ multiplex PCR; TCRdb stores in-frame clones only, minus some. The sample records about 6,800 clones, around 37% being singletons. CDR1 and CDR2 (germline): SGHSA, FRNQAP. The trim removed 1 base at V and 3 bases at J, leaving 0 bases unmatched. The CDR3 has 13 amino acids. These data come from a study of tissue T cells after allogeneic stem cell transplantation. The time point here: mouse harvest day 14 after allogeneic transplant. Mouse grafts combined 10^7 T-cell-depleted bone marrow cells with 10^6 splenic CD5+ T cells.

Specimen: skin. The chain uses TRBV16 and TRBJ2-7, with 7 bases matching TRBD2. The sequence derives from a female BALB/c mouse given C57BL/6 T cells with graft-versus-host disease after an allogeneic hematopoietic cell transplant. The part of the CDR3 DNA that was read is TGTGCAAGCAGCTTAGTGGGGGGCTATGAACAGTAC. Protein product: CASSLVGGYEQY. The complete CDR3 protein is CASSLVGGYEQYF.